These 28 T cell receptor beta chains came from one sample sequenced in a study of T cells after yellow fever vaccination. TCRdb fed the 5' RACE reads into MiXCR, producing one record per CDR3 protein. The top ten clones hold 15% to 20% of a sample with around 360,000 distinct CDR3 sequences, under 14% of them seen once. The sequences come from PBMCs, collected on the day of the first yellow fever vaccination. Receptors were obtained from a young man who received the YFV17D yellow fever vaccine.

This clonotype has only a few counts. The gene calls are TRBV7-9 and TRBJ2-7; D gene unclear. This CDR3 comprises 13 residues. The V end was cut by 3 bases, the J end by 0 bases, with 6 bases between. Germline CDR1 and CDR2: SEHNR and FQNEAQ (reference sequence). The CDR3 is CASSFQSSYEQYV. The CDR3 nucleotides are TGTGCCAGCAGCTTCCAGAGCTCCTACGAGCAGTACGTC.

V usage is TRBV3-1 and J usage is TRBJ2-3, with 11 nucleotides matching TRBD2. The CDR3 is 16 residues long. Germline V gene lookup returns CDR1 LGHDT and CDR2 YNNKEL (reference sequence). With V trimmed by 1 base and J by 5 bases, 5 bases remained unmatched. For the CDR3, the DNA is TGTGCCAGCAGCCAAGTTGGGACTAGCGGTCAAGATACGCAGTATTTT. Amino acids: CASSQVGTSGQDTQYF.

This clonotype was detected only a few times. The chain links TRBV2 to TRBJ2-1; no clear D gene. From germline, CDR1 is SNHLY and CDR2 FYNNEI. CDR3 length: 15 residues. Between the trimmed V and J ends, which lost 11 bases and 0 bases, there was a span of 17 bases. The chain's CDR3 is CAGLSTPSSYNEQFF. The CDR3 region has the DNA TGTGCCGGTCTATCGACTCCTAGCTCCTACAATGAGCAGTTCTTC.

The gene calls are TRBV14 and TRBJ1-3; D ambiguous. The germline V and J ends were trimmed by 4 bases and 0 bases, with 10 bases remaining between them. This CDR3 has 15 residues. Germline loops: CDR1 SGHDN, CDR2 FVKESK. CDR3 DNA sequence: TGTGCCAGCAGCCCGATGGGCTTCTCTGGAAACACCATATATTTT. As protein: CASSPMGFSGNTIYF. Looking up the rest from reference TRBV14 and TRBJ1-3 gives the full variable domain: EAGVTQFPSHSVIEKGQTVTLRCDPISGHDNLYWYRRVMGKEIKFLLHFVKESKQDESGMPNNRFLAERTGGTYSTLKVQPAELEDSGVYFCASSPMGFSGNTIYFGEGSWLTVV.

The chain combines TRBV19 with TRBJ2-3; TRBD2 matches 12 bases. The germline CDR1 and CDR2 sequences are LNHDA and SQIVND (reference sequence). The CDR3 length is 18 residues. With 8 bases clipped from V and 2 bases from J, the junction kept 14 bases outside the gene matches. This chain's CDR3 is CASWASGGAYYATDTQYF. The CDR3 DNA sequence: TGTGCCAGTTGGGCTAGCGGGGGGGCCTATTATGCCACAGATACGCAGTATTTT.

This clonotype was found many times. The DNA of the CDR3 is TGTGCCAGCAGTTACTCTGGAAGCGGGGGGGCGGATACGCAGTATTTT. Its translation is CASSYSGSGGADTQYF. The chain is built from TRBV6-5 and TRBJ2-3, with 10 bases aligning to TRBD2. V shed 0 bases, J shed 6 bases, and the junction held 6 bases outside the gene matches. The CDR3 is 16 residues long. Looked up from germline, CDR1 is MNHEY and CDR2 is SVGAGI.

This clonotype showed up just a few times. The V gene is TRBV3-1, the J gene TRBJ2-5; no firm D call. The CDR3 extends over 16 amino acids. Germline CDR1 reads LGHDT; CDR2 reads YNNKEL (reference sequence). V was trimmed by 4 bases and J by 5 bases, leaving 20 bases between them. The CDR3 DNA follows: TGTGCCAGCAGCCCTCGCAAGATATCCCCGGAGGAGACCCAGTACTTC. It codes for CASSPRKISPEETQYF.

This chain connects TRBV12-3 or TRBV12-4 to TRBJ2-2; 9 nucleotides agree with TRBD1. The V gene end was trimmed by 6 bases and the J gene end by 6 bases; junction bases not matched to a gene: 11. The CDR3 sequence is 16 residues long. The CDR3 spells CASRPSGQGFSGELFF. CDR3 nucleotides: TGTGCCAGCAGGCCCTCCGGACAGGGGTTTTCCGGGGAGCTGTTTTTT.

This clonotype was counted only a few times. This chain joins TRBV7-9 and TRBJ2-7; TRBD1 matches 7 bases. Looked up from germline, CDR1 is SEHNR and CDR2 is FQNEAQ (reference sequence). This CDR3 comprises 14 residues. The V and J ends lost 8 bases and 2 bases, in that order; junction bases with no gene match: 9. In nucleotides, the CDR3 is TGTGCCAGCGACCGGACAGGTTCCCCCTACGAGCAGTACTTC. This gives the protein CASDRTGSPYEQYF.

This clonotype was found a few times. The chain recombines TRBV20-1 with TRBJ2-7; 8 bases line up with TRBD2. CDR1 is DFQATT, CDR2 SNEGSKA, per germline (reference sequence). The CDR3 covers 13 residues. V lost 3 bases and J lost 3; bases outside the gene matches: 4. The CDR3 coding sequence is TGCAGTGCTAGGCGGGGGGCTGACTACGAGCAGTACGTC. It translates to CSARRGADYEQYV.

This clonotype occurred a few times. The chain combines TRBV4-3 with TRBJ2-3; TRBD2 aligns across 11 bases. CDR3 size: 15 residues. CDR1 and CDR2 (germline): LGHNA, YSLEER. Losses at the gene ends were 8 bases for V and 2 bases for J; bases not matched to a gene: 6. The CDR3 nucleotides read TGCGCCAGCCGGGCACTAGCGGGGGTCACAGATACGCAGTATTTT. Translated, it gives CASRALAGVTDTQYF.

The V call is TRBV2, the J call TRBJ2-3; 7 bases map to TRBD2. The CDR3 consists of 14 residues. From germline, CDR1 is SNHLY and CDR2 FYNNEI. The V gene end was trimmed by 1 base and the J gene end by 4 bases; junction bases not matched to a gene: 2. The CDR3 sequence is CASSEGTRPDTQYF. CDR3 DNA: TGTGCCAGCAGTGAAGGGACTAGGCCAGATACGCAGTATTTT.

This clonotype was detected a few times. This chain links TRBV20-1 with TRBJ2-2; 8 bases agree with TRBD2. The CDR3 loop spans 15 amino acids. Per germline, CDR1 DFQATT and CDR2 SNEGSKA (reference sequence). Germline trimming cut 6 bases from V and 3 bases from J; bases unmatched to any gene: 9. The CDR3 is CSAPGRGSDTGELFF. In DNA, the CDR3 is TGCAGTGCCCCCGGGAGGGGGTCGGACACCGGGGAGCTGTTTTTT.

The V gene is TRBV20-1, the J gene TRBJ2-5; D uncertain. Germline V gene data show CDR1 as DFQATT and CDR2 as SNEGSKA (reference sequence). V shed 5 bases and J shed 2 bases, with 15 bases lying between them. This CDR3 is 14 amino acids long. The CDR3 region has the DNA TGCAGTGCTCCCGAGTTCGGAACTCAAGAGACCCAGTACTTC. Amino acid sequence: CSAPEFGTQETQYF.

This clonotype was detected many times. V gene TRBV5-1 combines with J gene TRBJ2-3; 7 positions agree with TRBD1. CDR3 length: 13 residues. Trimming at V came to 7 bases and at J to 2 bases, leaving 4 bases not matched to a gene. The V gene's germline CDR1 is SGHRS and CDR2 YFSETQ. The CDR3 DNA is TGCGCCAGCGGACAGGTGGACACAGATACGCAGTATTTT. This encodes CASGQVDTDTQYF.

This clonotype was seen ten or more times. The chain is built from TRBV5-1 and TRBJ2-5; tentative D call: TRBD2 (5 bases). The CDR3 is made up of 17 amino acids. Germline CDR1 SGHRS, CDR2 YFSETQ. Trimming shortened V by 0 bases and J by 2 bases, and 17 bases separated the two germline ends. CDR3 sequence (DNA): TGCGCCAGCAGCTTGGCACTAGGACCGGCGACACAAGAGACCCAGTACTTC. It is translated as CASSLALGPATQETQYF.

This clonotype was seen a handful of times. This rearrangement joins TRBV5-1 to TRBJ1-2; D not resolved. The germline V and J ends were trimmed by 2 bases and 5 bases, with 7 bases remaining between them. Germline V gene data show CDR1 as SGHRS and CDR2 as YFSETQ. This CDR3 has 12 amino acids. CDR3 sequence: CASSLLGYGYTF. The CDR3 nucleotides read TGCGCCAGCAGCTTACTGGGTTATGGCTACACCTTC.

This chain uses TRBV20-1 with TRBJ1-3; D may be TRBD1 (5 bases). CDR3 length equals 13 residues. Germline CDR1 DFQATT, CDR2 SNEGSKA (reference sequence). V lost 0 bases and J 7 bases, leaving 10 bases between the germline ends. CDR3 bases: TGCAGTGCTAGAGAGGACAATACGAACACCATATATTTT. This codes for CSAREDNTNTIYF.

This sequence joins TRBV20-1 and TRBJ2-3, with a weak D call TRBD1 (6 bases). Per the germline V gene, CDR1 is DFQATT and CDR2 is SNEGSKA (reference sequence). The V end was cut by 4 bases, the J end by 0 bases, with 11 bases between. The CDR3 extends over 14 amino acids. CDR3 in DNA: TGCAGTGCTAACCACAGGGTTAGCACAGATACGCAGTATTTT. Translated: CSANHRVSTDTQYF.

This chain joins TRBV30 and TRBJ2-5; 8 bases are shared with TRBD1. V trimming: 3 bases; J trimming: 5 bases; junction bases outside the gene matches: 11. Germline V gene sequence: CDR1 GTSNPN, CDR2 SVGIG (reference sequence). CDR3 length: 15 amino acids. CDR3 loop: CAWRETGAMVETQYF. CDR3 nucleotides: TGTGCCTGGAGGGAGACAGGGGCTATGGTGGAGACCCAGTACTTC.

The gene calls are TRBV7-2 and TRBJ1-2; D not certain. Trimming removed 1 base from V and 6 bases from J, with 9 bases in between. The CDR3 covers 13 residues. The germline V gene has CDR1 SGHTA and CDR2 FQGNSA. CDR3 region: CASSLGLADGYTF. CDR3 coding DNA: TGTGCCAGCAGCTTAGGACTAGCGGATGGCTACACCTTC.

This chain joins TRBV7-2 and TRBJ2-5; D possibly matches TRBD1 or TRBD2 (6 bases each). CDR3 length equals 17 residues. V lost 2 bases, J lost 4 bases, and 20 bases lay in between. Germline V gene data show CDR1 as SGHTA and CDR2 as FQGNSA. CDR3 sequence: CASSLRGAMDWGETQYF. CDR3 in DNA: TGTGCCAGCAGCTTAAGGGGGGCGATGGACTGGGGAGAGACCCAGTACTTC.

This clonotype came up many times. The chain uses TRBV9 and TRBJ2-5; D is possibly TRBD1 or TRBD2 (5 bases each). Germline loops: CDR1 SGDLS, CDR2 YYNGEE. This CDR3 has 14 amino acids. V was trimmed by 1 base and J by 2 bases, leaving 9 bases between them. The CDR3 nucleotides read TGTGCCAGCAGCGTAACCGGGACGCAAGAGACCCAGTACTTC. Translated: CASSVTGTQETQYF. Full variable domain (outside the CDR3, taken from reference TRBV9 and TRBJ2-5): DSGVTQTPKHLITATGQRVTLRCSPRSGDLSVYWYQQSLDQGLQFLIQYYNGEERAKGNILERFSAQQFPDLHSELNLSSLELGDSALYFCASSVTGTQETQYFGPGTRLLVL.

This clonotype was observed a handful of times. This sequence joins TRBV20-1 and TRBJ2-3; no firm D call. The CDR3 extends over 14 amino acids. The V gene's germline CDR1 is DFQATT and CDR2 SNEGSKA (reference sequence). Trimming stripped 4 bases from V and 1 base from J, with 12 bases between. The CDR3 here is CSATYGGGTDTQYF. Here the CDR3 DNA reads TGCAGTGCTACTTACGGCGGCGGCACAGATACGCAGTATTTT.

The chain uses TRBV7-2 and TRBJ2-5; the match to TRBD2 covers 14 bases. V dropped 5 bases and J dropped 2; count of bases not matched to a gene: 4. The CDR3 runs to 16 residues. CDR1 is SGHTA, CDR2 FQGNSA, per germline. CDR3 sequence: CASSRRLAGGQETQYF. DNA of the CDR3: TGTGCCAGCAGCAGGAGACTAGCGGGGGGGCAAGAGACCCAGTACTTC.

The rearrangement joins TRBV4-1 to TRBJ2-3; no definite D call. Trimming pared 0 bases from V and 6 bases from J, leaving 7 bases between. CDR1 and CDR2 (germline): MGHRA, YSYEKL. CDR3 length equals 13 residues. This chain's CDR3 is CASSQETPDTQYF. The CDR3 bases are TGCGCCAGCAGCCAAGAGACTCCGGATACGCAGTATTTT.

Only a few counts were recorded for this clonotype. The gene calls are TRBV7-3 and TRBJ1-6; 8 nucleotides line up with TRBD1. This CDR3 region has 16 residues. The V gene end was trimmed by 1 base and the J gene end by 10 bases; junction bases not matched to a gene: 9. Germline V lookup: CDR1 SGHTA, CDR2 FQGTGA. The CDR3, as DNA: TGTGCCAGCAGCTTAAGTTCCAGGGGGCTTTTCTCACCCCTCCACTTT. Translation: CASSLSSRGLFSPLHF.

This clonotype was observed a few times. The gene calls are TRBV7-2 and TRBJ1-5; a weak D match, TRBD1 (5 bases). Germline assignment: CDR1 SGHTA and CDR2 FQGNSA. CDR3 length: 16 amino acids. Trimming shortened V by 5 bases and J by 1 base, and 15 bases separated the two germline ends. CDR3 coding DNA: TGTGCCAGCAGCATCGCCGGGACGGTGAGCAATCAGCCCCAGCATTTT. Translation: CASSIAGTVSNQPQHF. Combining the CDR3 with reference TRBV7-2 and TRBJ1-5 gives the whole variable domain GAGVSQSPSNKVTEKGKDVELRCDPISGHTALYWYRQSLGQGLEFLIYFQGNSAPDKSGLPSDRFSAERTGGSVSTLTIQRTQQEDSAVYLCASSIAGTVSNQPQHFGDGTRLSIL.